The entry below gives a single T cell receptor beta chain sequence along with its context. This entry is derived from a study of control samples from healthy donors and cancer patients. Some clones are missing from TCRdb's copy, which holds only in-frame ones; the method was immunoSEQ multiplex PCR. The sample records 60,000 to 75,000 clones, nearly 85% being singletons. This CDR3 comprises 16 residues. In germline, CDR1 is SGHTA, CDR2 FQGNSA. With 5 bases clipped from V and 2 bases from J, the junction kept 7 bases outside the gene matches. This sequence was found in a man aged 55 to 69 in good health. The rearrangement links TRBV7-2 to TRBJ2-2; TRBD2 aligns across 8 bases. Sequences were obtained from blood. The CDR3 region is CASSPRLAFNTGELFF. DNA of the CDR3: TGTGCCAGCAGCCCCCGACTAGCGTTCAACACCGGGGAGCTGTTTTTT.